A single sample gave rise to the 31 T cell receptor beta chains below, sequenced in a study of blood T cells in healthy people across ages. Then a second PCR, running about 6 to 12 cycles, was carried out with a sample-barcoded 5' primer and a J-beta primer mix. TCRdb re-called the 5' RACE reads with MiXCR, one entry per CDR3 protein. The top ten hold roughly 7.9% of the sample, which has 1.5 million or so distinct CDR3 sequences, roughly 40% seen once. The sequenced material came from blood. The origin of the receptors is a woman aged 18-29 years in good health.

In regard to this clonotype: A single base separates this from a much larger clone, so it may be a read error. This chain uses TRBV20-1 with TRBJ2-1; D possibly corresponds to TRBD2 (5 bases). With the DNA end fitting TRBJ2-7 better, the J assignment may be wrong. Per germline, CDR1 DFQATT and CDR2 SNEGSKA (reference sequence). The CDR3 sequence is 12 residues long. The CDR3 nucleotides are TGCAGGGCTAGAGGGTCCTACAATGAGCAGTACTTC. It codes for CRARGSYNEQYF.

The chain is built from TRBV6-5 and TRBJ1-1; no firm D call. Per the germline V gene, CDR1 is MNHEY and CDR2 is SVGAGI. The V gene lost 7 bases and the J gene lost 4 bases, with 16 bases spanning the gap. This CDR3 spans 14 amino acids. In DNA form, the CDR3 reads TGTGCCAGCAACAAAGACCAGACCGGCACTGAAGCTTTCTTT. It encodes CASNKDQTGTEAFF.

Worth noting for this clonotype: One end of the junction does not line up with germline, which may come from a read error. This sequence joins TRBV9 and TRBJ1-2; D not resolved. The CDR3 consists of 14 residues. The V gene's germline CDR1 is SGDLS and CDR2 YYNGEE. The CDR3 sequence is CAGSVEAISDGYTF. The CDR3, as DNA: TGTGCCGGCAGCGTAGAGGCAATTTCGGATGGCTACACCTTC.

This clonotype was observed a few times. This chain joins TRBV29-1 and TRBJ2-7, with a possible D match to TRBD2 (7 bases). The germline CDR1 and CDR2 sequences are SQVTM and ANQGSEA. V lost 6 bases and J 0 bases, leaving 15 bases between the germline ends. The CDR3 runs 14 residues. The chain's CDR3 is CSVGGGALSYEQYF. The DNA of the CDR3 is TGCAGCGTCGGAGGGGGGGCCCTCTCCTACGAGCAGTACTTC.

V usage is TRBV2 and J usage is TRBJ2-5; TRBD1 might be the D (6 bases). The CDR3 runs 15 residues. Trimming pared 6 bases from V and 5 bases from J, leaving 19 bases between. Germline assignment: CDR1 SNHLY and CDR2 FYNNEI. The CDR3 is CASSPFADSGETQYF. CDR3 DNA: TGTGCCAGCAGCCCCTTTGCGGACAGTGGGGAGACCCAGTACTTC. The full variable domain, its missing parts supplied by reference TRBV2 and TRBJ2-5, is EPEVTQTPSHQVTQMGQEVILRCVPISNHLYFYWYRQILGQKVEFLVSFYNNEISEKSEIFDDQFSVERPDGSNFTLKIRSTKLEDSAMYFCASSPFADSGETQYFGPGTRLLVL.

This clonotype was picked up a small number of times. The chain couples TRBV5-6 to TRBJ1-1, with 7 bases matching TRBD1. The V gene end was trimmed by 0 bases and the J gene end by 1 base; junction bases not matched to a gene: 3. Per germline, CDR1 SGHDT and CDR2 YYEEEE. This CDR3 is built from 15 residues. CDR3 region: CASSLGQGQNTEAFF. For the CDR3, the DNA is TGTGCCAGCAGCTTGGGACAGGGCCAGAACACTGAAGCTTTCTTT.

The chain joins TRBV7-2 to TRBJ1-1; D possibly corresponds to TRBD1 (6 bases). Germline V gives CDR1 SGHTA, CDR2 FQGNSA. There are 15 residues in the CDR3. The ends were cut back, 0 bases at V and 1 base at J, with 9 bases in the middle. The CDR3 sequence: CASSLASRGNTEAFF. For the CDR3, the DNA is TGTGCCAGCAGCTTAGCGTCCAGGGGGAACACTGAAGCTTTCTTT.

The chain combines TRBV6-2 or TRBV6-3 with TRBJ1-2; the D gene is possibly TRBD1 (5 bases). The germline V and J ends were trimmed by 6 bases and 6 bases, with 11 bases remaining between them. Germline V lookup: CDR1 MNHEY, CDR2 SVGEGT. This CDR3 spans 12 amino acids. In DNA, the CDR3 is TGTGCCAGCAGCAACAGCAGGGATGGCTACACCTTC. Translating gives CASSNSRDGYTF.

This clonotype was seen only a few times. Here the CDR3 DNA reads TGTGCCTGCTCGAGACAGGGAGGGGGGACCCAGTACTTC. The encoded protein is CACSRQGGGTQYF. The chain is built from TRBV30 and TRBJ2-5, with D possibly called TRBD1 or TRBD2 (7 bases each). Germline V gives CDR1 GTSNPN, CDR2 SVGIG (reference sequence). This CDR3 has 13 residues. Between the trimmed V and J ends, which lost 6 bases and 7 bases, there was a span of 18 bases.

V is TRBV27 and J is TRBJ2-5; D possibly uses TRBD1 or TRBD2 (7 bases each). V was clipped by 7 bases and J by 11 bases, with 20 bases between them. CDR1 is MNHEY and CDR2 is SMNVEV in the germline V gene (reference sequence). The CDR3 extends over 13 amino acids. CDR3 nucleotide sequence: TGTGCCAGCATCCAGGGGGGGGTCTGGGAGCAGTACTTC. Translating it yields CASIQGGVWEQYF.

The chain combines TRBV12-3 or TRBV12-4 with TRBJ2-3, with 8 bases identical to TRBD2. There are 18 residues in the CDR3. V lost 3 bases and J lost 6; bases outside the gene matches: 17. CDR3 nucleotide sequence: TGTGCCAGCAGTTTTCCTCTCAGCGGGGGAGAAGGGGAGGATACGCAGTATTTT. Translated, it gives CASSFPLSGGEGEDTQYF.

There are a few counts of this clonotype. The rearrangement joins TRBV9 to TRBJ2-1; 11 bases are a match to TRBD2. The germline CDR1 and CDR2 sequences are SGDLS and YYNGEE. The CDR3 is made up of 18 amino acids. Trimming removed 5 bases from V and 4 bases from J; junction bases left unmatched: 14. CDR3 bases: TGTGCCAGCAGTCTCAGGGAGGTAGCGGGGGGGAGGTACAATGAGCAGTTCTTC. Its translation: CASSLREVAGGRYNEQFF.

The gene calls are TRBV21-1 and TRBJ2-7; TRBD1 was called by the table and not checked on the DNA. TRBV21-1 is a recognized pseudogene. There are 18 residues in the CDR3. This CDR3 is CASSKVGNRGKEYVEQYF. The CDR3 DNA follows: TGTGCCAGCAGCAAGGTTGGCAACAGGGGGAAGGAGTACGTGGAGCAGTACTTC.

This rearrangement joins TRBV6-6 to TRBJ2-7, with TRBD1 matching 7 bases. The CDR3 consists of 16 residues. Unmatched junction bases numbered 15, after V lost 4 bases and J lost 6 bases. Germline V lookup: CDR1 MNHNY, CDR2 SVGAGI (reference sequence). For the CDR3, the DNA is TGTGCCAGCAGTTCCTCGGACAGGTTAACACGGGGCGAGCAGTACTTC. Its translation: CASSSSDRLTRGEQYF.

This clonotype was counted between two and nine times. The chain couples TRBV7-3 to TRBJ1-5, with D possibly TRBD1 on 5 matching bases. Trimming shortened V by 1 base and J by 0 bases, and 10 bases separated the two germline ends. CDR3 size: 16 residues. In germline, CDR1 is SGHTA, CDR2 FQGTGA. CDR3 DNA: TGTGCCAGCAGCTTAATCGGCAGGGATAGCAATCAGCCCCAGCATTTT. Protein product: CASSLIGRDSNQPQHF. Complete variable domain (other parts from reference TRBV7-3 and TRBJ1-5): GAGVSQTPSNKVTEKGKYVELRCDPISGHTALYWYRQSLGQGPEFLIYFQGTGAADDSGLPNDRFFAVRPEGSVSTLKIQRTERGDSAVYLCASSLIGRDSNQPQHFGDGTRLSIL.

The genes are TRBV10-3 and TRBJ2-5; 7 nucleotides agree with TRBD1. Trimming cost V 5 bases and J 5 bases; bases outside gene matches: 8. CDR1 is ENHRY and CDR2 is SYGVKD in the germline V gene. CDR3 length equals 14 residues. Here the CDR3 reads CAISPGDSHETQYF. In DNA, the CDR3 is TGTGCCATCAGTCCCGGGGACAGCCACGAGACCCAGTACTTC.

The chain joins TRBV2 to TRBJ2-5; 12 positions match TRBD2. CDR3 length: 15 residues. Germline loops: CDR1 SNHLY, CDR2 FYNNEI. Trimming took 7 bases from V and 4 from J; bases not matched to a gene: 7. CDR3 in amino acids: CASNGLAGKRETQYF. The CDR3 nucleotides are TGTGCCAGCAATGGACTAGCGGGAAAGAGAGAGACCCAGTACTTC.

This clonotype was seen only a few times. This chain joins TRBV7-3 and TRBJ2-1; D possibly corresponds to TRBD2 (7 bases). In germline, CDR1 is SGHTA, CDR2 FQGTGA. This CDR3 region has 17 residues. V was pared by 5 bases and J by 7 bases, with 24 bases between. The CDR3 bases are TGTGCCAGCAGCCTCACCGTTGGCGGGGGCCCGTTGAATGAGCAGTTCTTC. Amino acids: CASSLTVGGGPLNEQFF.

The chain combines TRBV20-1 with TRBJ2-3, with 7 bases lining up with TRBD1. In germline, CDR1 is DFQATT, CDR2 SNEGSKA (reference sequence). This CDR3 is built from 16 residues. Unmatched junction bases numbered 11, after V lost 3 bases and J lost 2 bases. The CDR3 is CSARAQGLPHTDTQYF. CDR3 in DNA: TGCAGTGCTAGGGCACAGGGGTTACCTCACACAGATACGCAGTATTTT.

The V and J genes are TRBV7-2 and TRBJ2-7; tentative D call: TRBD1 (5 bases). The CDR3 extends over 13 amino acids. V was trimmed by 5 bases and J by 12 bases, leaving 20 bases between them. Germline assignment: CDR1 SGHTA and CDR2 FQGNSA. The CDR3 DNA reads as TGTGCCAGCAGCGCCGATCCAGGGCGTCCTGGGTACTTC. It is translated as CASSADPGRPGYF. Based on the CDR3 plus reference TRBV7-2 and TRBJ2-7, the full variable domain is GAGVSQSPSNKVTEKGKDVELRCDPISGHTALYWYRQSLGQGLEFLIYFQGNSAPDKSGLPSDRFSAERTGGSVSTLTIQRTQQEDSAVYLCASSADPGRPGYFGPGTRLTVT.

In this sample, this clonotype turned up a few times. The chain combines TRBV28 with TRBJ2-1; tentatively, D is TRBD2 (6 bases). Germline assignment: CDR1 MDHEN and CDR2 SYDVKM. The CDR3 has 16 residues. V was pared by 10 bases and J by 7 bases, with 26 bases between. The chain's CDR3 is CATADGFPPAGNEQFF. The CDR3 nucleotides are TGTGCCACCGCGGACGGATTTCCCCCGGCGGGGAATGAGCAGTTCTTC.

The genes are TRBV6-6 and TRBJ2-5, with 8 bases aligning to TRBD2. V shed 4 bases and J 11 bases; nucleotides not matched to a gene: 15. CDR3 length equals 15 residues. CDR1 MNHNY and CDR2 SVGAGI come from the germline V gene (reference sequence). CDR3 in DNA: TGTGCCAGCAGTTTAAACTTAGCGGGGCCTTATGAGCAGTACTTC. Residues: CASSLNLAGPYEQYF.

This clonotype showed up just a few times. The chain combines TRBV12-3 or TRBV12-4 with TRBJ2-1; TRBD1 aligns across 8 bases. The CDR3 runs to 16 residues. After removal of 3 bases from V and 6 bases from J, the junction contained 10 bases not matched to a gene. As DNA, the CDR3 is TGTGCCAGCAGTTTCGATCAGGGGGCGCCCCTCAATGAGCAGTTCTTC. Encoded protein: CASSFDQGAPLNEQFF.

The chain uses TRBV9 and TRBJ1-1, with a weak D call TRBD1 (6 bases). CDR1 and CDR2 (germline): SGDLS, YYNGEE. The CDR3 covers 15 residues. With 3 bases removed from V and 5 bases from J, the gap between germline ends came to 17 bases. CDR3 in DNA: TGTGCCAGCAGCGGCGGGGGGGGGCTGAGGACTGAAGCTTTCTTT. Translation gives CASSGGGGLRTEAFF.

The V call is TRBV2, the J call TRBJ1-2, with unresolved D. The CDR3 consists of 12 residues. Trimming removed 6 bases at V and 8 bases at J, with 13 bases between. Looked up from germline, CDR1 is SNHLY and CDR2 is FYNNEI. The CDR3, as DNA: TGTGCCAGCAGCCCTGACTTGGGAGGCTACACCTTC. It encodes CASSPDLGGYTF.

This clonotype was detected a few times. This chain links TRBV5-1 with TRBJ2-1; either TRBD1 or TRBD2 may fit D (5 bases each). Germline assignment: CDR1 SGHRS and CDR2 YFSETQ. The CDR3 loop spans 14 amino acids. Trimming pared 4 bases from V and 8 bases from J, leaving 16 bases between. For the CDR3, the DNA is TGCGCCAGCAGCCCGGGACCGGGGCAGCATGAGCAGTTCTTC. Translated, it gives CASSPGPGQHEQFF.

This clonotype turned up a few times. The chain uses TRBV20-1 and TRBJ2-3, with a possible D match to TRBD2 (6 bases). Trimming stripped 0 bases from V and 0 bases from J, with 10 bases between. Germline lookup yields CDR1 DFQATT and CDR2 SNEGSKA (reference sequence). The CDR3 runs to 15 residues. The CDR3 sequence is CSARDPSASTDTQYF. The CDR3 DNA sequence: TGCAGTGCTAGAGACCCTAGCGCTAGCACAGATACGCAGTATTTT.

This clonotype was recorded a few times. The chain uses TRBV5-6 and TRBJ2-1, with D possibly called TRBD1 or TRBD2 (6 bases each). The J call may not be correct, given that the DNA end is closer to TRBJ2-7. This CDR3 is 17 amino acids long. Germline CDR1 is SGHDT and CDR2 is YYEEEE. The CDR3 reads CASSLEGPGASYNEQYF. CDR3 nucleotides: TGTGCCAGCAGCTTGGAGGGACCGGGGGCGTCCTACAATGAGCAGTACTTC.

This sequence joins TRBV20-1 and TRBJ2-3, with 12 bases aligning to TRBD2. The length of the CDR3 is 20 residues. The ends lost 5 bases at V and 2 bases at J; junction bases unmatched: 20. Germline V gene sequence: CDR1 DFQATT, CDR2 SNEGSKA (reference sequence). DNA for the CDR3: TGCAGTGCTTGGGACGACGTGCTAGCGGGAGGGCCATGGACCACAGATACGCAGTATTTT. Translating it yields CSAWDDVLAGGPWTTDTQYF.

The J gene is TRBJ1-1, the V gene TRBV20-1; perhaps TRBD1 as D (6 bases). This CDR3 has 14 amino acids. Germline lookup yields CDR1 DFQATT and CDR2 SNEGSKA (reference sequence). Trimming stripped 0 bases from V and 6 bases from J, with 14 bases between. The CDR3 loop is CSAREGRGRAEAFF. The CDR3 nucleotides read TGCAGTGCTAGAGAGGGCAGGGGTAGGGCTGAAGCTTTCTTT.

J is TRBJ2-4 and V is TRBV2, with a weak D call TRBD2 (6 bases). CDR1 and CDR2 from the germline V gene are SNHLY and FYNNEI. The V gene lost 8 bases and the J gene lost 0 bases, with 11 bases spanning the gap. The CDR3 totals 14 residues. CDR3 protein: CASVGGIAKNIQYF. DNA for the CDR3: TGTGCCAGCGTCGGAGGGATAGCCAAAAACATTCAGTACTTC. Together with reference TRBV2 and TRBJ2-4, the CDR3 gives the full variable domain: EPEVTQTPSHQVTQMGQEVILRCVPISNHLYFYWYRQILGQKVEFLVSFYNNEISEKSEIFDDQFSVERPDGSNFTLKIRSTKLEDSAMYFCASVGGIAKNIQYFGAGTRLSVL.